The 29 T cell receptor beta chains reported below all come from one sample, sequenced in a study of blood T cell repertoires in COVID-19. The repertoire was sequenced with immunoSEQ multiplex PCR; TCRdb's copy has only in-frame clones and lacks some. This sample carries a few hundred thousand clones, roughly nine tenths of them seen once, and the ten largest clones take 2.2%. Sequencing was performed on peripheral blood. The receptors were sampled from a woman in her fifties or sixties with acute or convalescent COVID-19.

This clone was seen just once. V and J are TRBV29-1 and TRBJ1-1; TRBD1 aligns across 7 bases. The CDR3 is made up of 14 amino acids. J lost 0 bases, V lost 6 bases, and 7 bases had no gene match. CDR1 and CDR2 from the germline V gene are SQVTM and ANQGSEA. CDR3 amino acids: CSVRTGAMNTEAFF. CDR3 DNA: TGCAGCGTACGGACAGGTGCGATGAACACTGAAGCTTTCTTT.

CDR3 in DNA: TGTGCCAGCAGTTTATCTCCCTGGACAGGGGGCAATCAGCCCCAGCATTTT. It is translated as CASSLSPWTGGNQPQHF. The rearrangement joins TRBV27 to TRBJ1-5, with 9 bases matching TRBD1. There are 17 residues in the CDR3. The germline gives CDR1 MNHEY, CDR2 SMNVEV (reference sequence). The V gene end was trimmed by 0 bases and the J gene end by 2 bases; junction bases not matched to a gene: 5.

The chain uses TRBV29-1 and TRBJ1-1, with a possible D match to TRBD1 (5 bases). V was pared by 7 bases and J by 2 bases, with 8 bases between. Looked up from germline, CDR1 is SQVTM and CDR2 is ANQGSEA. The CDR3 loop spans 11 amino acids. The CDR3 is CSATANTEAFF. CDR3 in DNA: TGCAGCGCGACAGCAAACACTGAAGCTTTCTTT. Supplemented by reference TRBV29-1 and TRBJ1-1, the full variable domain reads SAVISQKPSRDICQRGTSLTIQCQVDSQVTMMFWYRQQPGQSLTLIATANQGSEATYESGFVIDKFPISRPNLTFSTLTVSNMSPEDSSIYLCSATANTEAFFGQGTRLTVV.

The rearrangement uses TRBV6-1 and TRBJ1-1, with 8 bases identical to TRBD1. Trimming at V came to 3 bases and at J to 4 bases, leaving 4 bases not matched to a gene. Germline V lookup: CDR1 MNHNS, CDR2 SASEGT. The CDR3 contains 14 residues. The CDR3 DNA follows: TGTGCCAGCAGTGATGGACAGGGTGGCACTGAAGCTTTCTTT. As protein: CASSDGQGGTEAFF.

This CDR3 reads CSAYERNEQFF. The CDR3 DNA sequence: TGCAGTGCTTACGAGCGTAATGAGCAGTTCTTC. The V gene is TRBV20-1, the J gene TRBJ2-1; D unclear. Germline V gene sequence: CDR1 DFQATT, CDR2 SNEGSKA (reference sequence). There are 11 residues in the CDR3. Trimming removed 5 bases from V and 7 bases from J, with 9 bases in between.

CDR3 region: CAISESKALGADTQYF. CDR3 nucleotides: TGTGCCATCAGTGAGTCTAAGGCCTTAGGGGCAGATACGCAGTATTTT. The J gene is TRBJ2-3, the V gene TRBV10-3; D may be TRBD1 (5 bases). The CDR3 has 16 amino acids. V shed 0 bases and J shed 4 bases, with 14 bases lying between them. Germline assignment: CDR1 ENHRY and CDR2 SYGVKD.

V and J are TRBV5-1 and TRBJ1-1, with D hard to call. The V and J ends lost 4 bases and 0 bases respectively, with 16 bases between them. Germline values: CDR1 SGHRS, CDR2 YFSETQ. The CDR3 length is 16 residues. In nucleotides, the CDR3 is TGCGCCAGCAGCCCACGCCCCTCGGGGTTGAACACTGAAGCTTTCTTT. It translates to CASSPRPSGLNTEAFF.

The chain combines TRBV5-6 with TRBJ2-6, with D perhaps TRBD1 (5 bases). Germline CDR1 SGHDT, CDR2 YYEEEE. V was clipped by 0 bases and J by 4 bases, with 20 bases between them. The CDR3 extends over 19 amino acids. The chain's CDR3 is CASSLVGEGPQAGANVLTF. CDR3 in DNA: TGTGCCAGCAGCTTGGTCGGTGAAGGACCACAGGCAGGGGCCAACGTCCTGACTTTC.

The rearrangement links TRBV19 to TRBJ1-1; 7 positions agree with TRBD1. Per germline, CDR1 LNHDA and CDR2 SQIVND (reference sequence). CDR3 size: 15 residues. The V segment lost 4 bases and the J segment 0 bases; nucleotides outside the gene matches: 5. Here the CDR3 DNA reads TGTGCCAGTAGTACACAAGGGACAGTGAACACTGAAGCTTTCTTT. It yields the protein CASSTQGTVNTEAFF.

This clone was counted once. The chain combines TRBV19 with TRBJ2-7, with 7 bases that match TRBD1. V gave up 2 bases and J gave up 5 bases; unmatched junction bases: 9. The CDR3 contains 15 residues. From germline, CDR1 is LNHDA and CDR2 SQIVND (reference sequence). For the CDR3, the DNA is TGTGCCAGTAGTATAATCGGGCAGGGGGTAGACGAGCAGTACTTC. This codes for CASSIIGQGVDEQYF.

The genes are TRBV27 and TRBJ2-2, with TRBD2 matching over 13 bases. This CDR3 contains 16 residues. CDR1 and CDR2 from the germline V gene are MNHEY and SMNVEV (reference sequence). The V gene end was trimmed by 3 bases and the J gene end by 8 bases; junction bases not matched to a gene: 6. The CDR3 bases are TGTGCCAGCAGTTTTGGGACTAGCGGGGCCCAGGGGGAGCTGTTTTTT. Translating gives CASSFGTSGAQGELFF.

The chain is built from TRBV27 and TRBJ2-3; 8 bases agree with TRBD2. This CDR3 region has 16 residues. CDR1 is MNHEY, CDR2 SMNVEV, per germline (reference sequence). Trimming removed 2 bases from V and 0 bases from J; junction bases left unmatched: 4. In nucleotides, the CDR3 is TGTGCCAGCAGTTTACAAGCGGGGGACAGCACAGATACGCAGTATTTT. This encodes CASSLQAGDSTDTQYF.

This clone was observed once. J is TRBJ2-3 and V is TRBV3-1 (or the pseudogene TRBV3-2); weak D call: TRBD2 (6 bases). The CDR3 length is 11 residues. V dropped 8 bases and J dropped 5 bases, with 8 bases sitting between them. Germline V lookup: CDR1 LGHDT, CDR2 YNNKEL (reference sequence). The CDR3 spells CASWGGDTQYF. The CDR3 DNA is TGTGCCAGCTGGGGAGGAGATACGCAGTATTTT.

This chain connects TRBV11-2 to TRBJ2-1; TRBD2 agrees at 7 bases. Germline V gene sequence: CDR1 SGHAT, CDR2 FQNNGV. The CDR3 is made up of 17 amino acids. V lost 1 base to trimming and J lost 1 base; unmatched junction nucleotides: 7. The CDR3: CASSLVLAAGSYNEQFF. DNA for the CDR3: TGTGCCAGCAGCTTAGTGCTTGCAGCGGGATCCTACAATGAGCAGTTCTTC.

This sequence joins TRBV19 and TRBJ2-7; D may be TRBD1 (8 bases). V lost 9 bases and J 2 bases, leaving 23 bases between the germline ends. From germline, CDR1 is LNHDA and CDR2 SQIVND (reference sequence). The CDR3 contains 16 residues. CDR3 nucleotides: TGTGCCAGCCATAAGGGGAGGGCAGGGGGCACCTACGAGCAGTACTTC. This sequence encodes CASHKGRAGGTYEQYF.

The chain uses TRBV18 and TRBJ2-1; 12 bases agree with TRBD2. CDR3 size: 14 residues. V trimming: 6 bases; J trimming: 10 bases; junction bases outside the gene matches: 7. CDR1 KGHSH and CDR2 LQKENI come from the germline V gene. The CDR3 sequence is CASSSGLAGGEQFF. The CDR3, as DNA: TGTGCCAGCTCTTCGGGACTAGCGGGCGGAGAGCAGTTCTTC.

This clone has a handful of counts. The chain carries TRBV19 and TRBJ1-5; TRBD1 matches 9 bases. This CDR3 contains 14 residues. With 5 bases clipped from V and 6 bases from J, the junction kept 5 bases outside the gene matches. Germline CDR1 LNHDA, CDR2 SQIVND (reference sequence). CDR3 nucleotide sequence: TGTGCCAGTAGTTCGGACAGGGGAGGTCAGCCCCAGCATTTT. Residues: CASSSDRGGQPQHF. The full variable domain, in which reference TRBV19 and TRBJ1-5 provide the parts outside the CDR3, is DGGITQSPKYLFRKEGQNVTLSCEQNLNHDAMYWYRQDPGQGLRLIYYSQIVNDFQKGDIAEGYSVSREKKESFPLTVTSAQKNPTAFYLCASSSDRGGQPQHFGDGTRLSIL.

Written as DNA, the CDR3 is TGCAGCGTTGGCGGAGGGGCTGTGAACACTGAAGCTTTCTTT. Its protein product is CSVGGGAVNTEAFF. The J gene is TRBJ1-1, the V gene TRBV29-1, with a possible D match to TRBD1 (5 bases). The CDR3 contains 14 residues. CDR1 is SQVTM, CDR2 ANQGSEA, per germline. Trimming cost V 4 bases and J 0 bases, with 12 bases left between them.

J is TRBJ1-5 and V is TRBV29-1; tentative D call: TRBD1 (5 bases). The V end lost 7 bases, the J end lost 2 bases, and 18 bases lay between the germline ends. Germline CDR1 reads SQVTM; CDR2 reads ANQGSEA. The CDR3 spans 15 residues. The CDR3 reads CSAVVGGSGNQPQHF. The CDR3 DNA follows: TGCAGCGCCGTTGTGGGGGGAAGCGGCAATCAGCCCCAGCATTTT.

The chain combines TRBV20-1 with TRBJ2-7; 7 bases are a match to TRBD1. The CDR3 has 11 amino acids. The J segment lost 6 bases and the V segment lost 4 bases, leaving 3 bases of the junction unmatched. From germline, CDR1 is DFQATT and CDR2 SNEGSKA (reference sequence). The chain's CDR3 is CSAKRGPEQYF. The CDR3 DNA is TGCAGTGCTAAAAGGGGGCCCGAGCAGTACTTC.

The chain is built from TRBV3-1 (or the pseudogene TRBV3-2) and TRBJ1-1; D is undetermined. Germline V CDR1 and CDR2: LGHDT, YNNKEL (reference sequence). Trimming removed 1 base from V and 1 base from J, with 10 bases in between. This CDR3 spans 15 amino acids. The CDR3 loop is CASSQAGDGNTEAFF. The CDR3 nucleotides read TGTGCCAGCAGCCAAGCCGGAGACGGGAACACTGAAGCTTTCTTT.

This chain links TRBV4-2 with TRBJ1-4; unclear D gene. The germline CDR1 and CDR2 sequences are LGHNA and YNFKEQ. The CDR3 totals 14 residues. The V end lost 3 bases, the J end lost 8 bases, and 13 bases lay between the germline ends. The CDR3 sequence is CASSQGPTGEKLFF. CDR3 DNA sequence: TGTGCCAGCAGCCAGGGTCCTACGGGAGAAAAACTGTTTTTT.

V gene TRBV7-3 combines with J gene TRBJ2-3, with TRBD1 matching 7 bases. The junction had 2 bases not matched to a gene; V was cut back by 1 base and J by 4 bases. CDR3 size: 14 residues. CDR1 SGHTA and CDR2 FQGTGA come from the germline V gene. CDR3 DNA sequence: TGTGCCAGCAGCTTAAACAGGGGCGCAGATACGCAGTATTTT. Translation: CASSLNRGADTQYF. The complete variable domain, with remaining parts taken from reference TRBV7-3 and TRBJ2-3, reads GAGVSQTPSNKVTEKGKYVELRCDPISGHTALYWYRQSLGQGPEFLIYFQGTGAADDSGLPNDRFFAVRPEGSVSTLKIQRTERGDSAVYLCASSLNRGADTQYFGPGTRLTVL.

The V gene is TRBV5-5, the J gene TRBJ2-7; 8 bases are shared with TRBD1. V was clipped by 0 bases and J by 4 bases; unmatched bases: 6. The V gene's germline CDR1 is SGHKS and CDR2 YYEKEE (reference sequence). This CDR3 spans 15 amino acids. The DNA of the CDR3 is TGTGCCAGCAGCTTGGACAGGGGGGCCTATTACGAGCAGTACTTC. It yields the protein CASSLDRGAYYEQYF. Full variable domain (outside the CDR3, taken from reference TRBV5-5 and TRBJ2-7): DAGVTQSPTHLIKTRGQQVTLRCSPISGHKSVSWYQQVLGQGPQFIFQYYEKEERGRGNFPDRFSARQFPNYSSELNVNALLLGDSALYLCASSLDRGAYYEQYFGPGTRLTVT.

Here the CDR3 reads CASRRTGGGTEAFF. In DNA form, the CDR3 reads TGTGCCAGTAGGAGGACAGGGGGAGGTACTGAAGCTTTCTTT. The V and J genes are TRBV19 and TRBJ1-1; 10 positions match TRBD1. The CDR3 is 14 residues long. The germline V gene encodes CDR1 LNHDA and CDR2 SQIVND (reference sequence). V trimming: 6 bases; J trimming: 5 bases; junction bases outside the gene matches: 6.

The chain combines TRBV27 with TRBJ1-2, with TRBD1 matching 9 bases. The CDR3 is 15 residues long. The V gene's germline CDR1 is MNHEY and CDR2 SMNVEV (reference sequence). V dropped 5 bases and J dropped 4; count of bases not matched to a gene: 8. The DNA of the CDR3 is TGTGCCAGCAGTGCACAGGGGGCGATCACCTATGGCTACACCTTC. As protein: CASSAQGAITYGYTF.

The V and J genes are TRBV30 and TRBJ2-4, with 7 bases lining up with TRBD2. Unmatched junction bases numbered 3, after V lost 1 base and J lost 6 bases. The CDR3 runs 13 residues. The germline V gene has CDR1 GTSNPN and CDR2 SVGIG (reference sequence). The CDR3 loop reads CAWSGLAGNIQYF. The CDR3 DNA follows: TGTGCCTGGAGTGGACTAGCAGGAAACATTCAGTACTTC.

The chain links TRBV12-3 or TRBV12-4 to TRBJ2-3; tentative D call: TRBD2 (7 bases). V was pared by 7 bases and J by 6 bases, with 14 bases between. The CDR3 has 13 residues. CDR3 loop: CASTLGGPDTQYF. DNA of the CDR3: TGTGCCAGCACCCTCGGGGGGCCCGATACGCAGTATTTT.

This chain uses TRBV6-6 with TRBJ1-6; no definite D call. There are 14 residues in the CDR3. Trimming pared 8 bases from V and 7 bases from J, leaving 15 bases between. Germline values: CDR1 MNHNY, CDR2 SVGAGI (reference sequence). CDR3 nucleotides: TGTGCCAGCCGCGAGTCGCCCTGGAATTCACCCCTCCACTTT. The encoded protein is CASRESPWNSPLHF.